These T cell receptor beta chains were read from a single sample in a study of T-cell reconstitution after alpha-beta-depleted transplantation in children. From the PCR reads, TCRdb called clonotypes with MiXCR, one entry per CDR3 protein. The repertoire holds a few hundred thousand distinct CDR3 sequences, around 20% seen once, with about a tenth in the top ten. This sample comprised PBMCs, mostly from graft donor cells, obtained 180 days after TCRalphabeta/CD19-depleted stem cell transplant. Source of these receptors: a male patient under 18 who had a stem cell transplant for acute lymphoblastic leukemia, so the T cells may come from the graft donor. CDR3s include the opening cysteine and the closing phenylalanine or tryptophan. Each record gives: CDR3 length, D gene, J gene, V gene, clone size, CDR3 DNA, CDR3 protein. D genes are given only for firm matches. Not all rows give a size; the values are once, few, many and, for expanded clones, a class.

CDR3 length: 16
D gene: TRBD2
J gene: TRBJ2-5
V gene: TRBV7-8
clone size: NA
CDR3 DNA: TGTGCCAGCAGCTTTGGGACTAGCGGGAGTGGCGAGACCCAGTACTTC
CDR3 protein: CASSFGTSGSGETQYF

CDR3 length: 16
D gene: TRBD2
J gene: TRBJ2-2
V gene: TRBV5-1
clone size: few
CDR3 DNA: TGCGCCAGCGACCTCTCGGGACTAACCTACACCGGGGAGCTGTTTTTT
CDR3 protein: CASDLSGLTYTGELFF

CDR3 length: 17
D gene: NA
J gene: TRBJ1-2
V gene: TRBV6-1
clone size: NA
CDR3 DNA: TGTGCCAGCACCCGGCCCCCCTTTAATCCCAAGGGCTATGGCTACACCTTC
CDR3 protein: CASTRPPFNPKGYGYTF

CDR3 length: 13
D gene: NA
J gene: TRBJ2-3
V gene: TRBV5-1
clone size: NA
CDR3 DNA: TGCGCCAGCAGCTGGAGGGGCACAGATACGCAGTATTTT
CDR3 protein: CASSWRGTDTQYF

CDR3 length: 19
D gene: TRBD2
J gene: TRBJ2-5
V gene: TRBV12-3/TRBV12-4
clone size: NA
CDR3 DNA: TGTGCCAGCAGTTTAAAAAGGGGACTAGCGGGAATTCGTGGAGAGACCCAGTACTTC
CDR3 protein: CASSLKRGLAGIRGETQYF

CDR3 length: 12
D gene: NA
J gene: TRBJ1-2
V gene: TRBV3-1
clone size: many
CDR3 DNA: TGTGCCAGCAGCCAAGCTAGGGGGGGCTACACCTTC
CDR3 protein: CASSQARGGYTF

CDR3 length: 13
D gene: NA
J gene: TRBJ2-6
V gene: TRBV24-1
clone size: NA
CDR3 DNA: TGTGCCACCAGTGATTCTGGGGCCAACGTCCTGACTTTC
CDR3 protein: CATSDSGANVLTF

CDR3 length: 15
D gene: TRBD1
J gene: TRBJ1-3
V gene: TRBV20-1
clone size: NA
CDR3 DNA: TGCAGTGCCCATCAGGGGGGTCGCTCTGGAAACACCATATATTTT
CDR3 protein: CSAHQGGRSGNTIYF

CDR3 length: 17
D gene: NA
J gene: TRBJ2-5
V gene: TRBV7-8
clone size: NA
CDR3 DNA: TGTGCCAGCAGCTTACGGGGATCTACAGTAGTTCGGAAGACCCAGTACTTC
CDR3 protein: CASSLRGSTVVRKTQYF

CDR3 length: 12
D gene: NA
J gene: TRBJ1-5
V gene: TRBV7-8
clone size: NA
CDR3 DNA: TGTGCCAGCAGCTTAGCTGCTCAGCCCCAGCATTTT
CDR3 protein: CASSLAAQPQHF

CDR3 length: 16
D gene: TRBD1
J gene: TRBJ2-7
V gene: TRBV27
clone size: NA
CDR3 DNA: TGTGCCAGCAGTCCTTGGGGGACAGGGGGCCGTGGCGAGCAGTACTTC
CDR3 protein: CASSPWGTGGRGEQYF

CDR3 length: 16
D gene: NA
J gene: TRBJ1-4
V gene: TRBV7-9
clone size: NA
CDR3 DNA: TGTGCCAGCAGCTCTGGACAGTCCTCAAGTAGTGAAAAACTGTTTTTT
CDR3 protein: CASSSGQSSSSEKLFF

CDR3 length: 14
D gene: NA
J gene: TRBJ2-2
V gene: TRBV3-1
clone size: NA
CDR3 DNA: TGTGCCAGCAGCCCCTCTAGCTGGACCGGGGAGCTGTTTTTT
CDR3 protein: CASSPSSWTGELFF

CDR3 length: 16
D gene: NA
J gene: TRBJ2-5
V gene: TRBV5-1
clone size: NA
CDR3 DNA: TGCGCCAGCACCACCTTGATACAGGGACCACAAGAGACCCAGTACTTC
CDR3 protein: CASTTLIQGPQETQYF

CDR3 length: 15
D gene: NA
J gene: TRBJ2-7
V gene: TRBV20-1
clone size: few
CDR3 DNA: TGCAGTGCTAGGACTGCTGGGTCGGGTCCCTACGAGCAGTACTTC
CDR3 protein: CSARTAGSGPYEQYF

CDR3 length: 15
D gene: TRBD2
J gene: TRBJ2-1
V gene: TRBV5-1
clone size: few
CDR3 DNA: TGCGCCAGCAGCCAGGGACTAGCGATCGACAATGAGCAGTTCTTC
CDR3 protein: CASSQGLAIDNEQFF

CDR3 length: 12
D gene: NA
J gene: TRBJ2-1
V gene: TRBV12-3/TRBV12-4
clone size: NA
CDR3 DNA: TGTGCCAGCAGTTTAAGGGGTGTATGGCAGTTCTTC
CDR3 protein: CASSLRGVWQFF

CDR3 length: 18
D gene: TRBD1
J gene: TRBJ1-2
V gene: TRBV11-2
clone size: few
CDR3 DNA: TGTGCCAGCAGCTTAGGCCGTTGGACAGGCTCAGCGAACTATGGCTACACCTTC
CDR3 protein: CASSLGRWTGSANYGYTF

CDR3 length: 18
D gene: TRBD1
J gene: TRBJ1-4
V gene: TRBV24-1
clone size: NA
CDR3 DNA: TGTGCCACCAGTGATCCCAGGGACAGACCCTCAGGGAATGAAAAACTGTTTTTT
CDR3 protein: CATSDPRDRPSGNEKLFF

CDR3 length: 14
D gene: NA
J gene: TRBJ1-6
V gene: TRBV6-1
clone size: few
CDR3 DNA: TGTGCCAGCAGATTCGAAATTCAGAGTTCACCCCTCCACTTT
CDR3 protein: CASRFEIQSSPLHF

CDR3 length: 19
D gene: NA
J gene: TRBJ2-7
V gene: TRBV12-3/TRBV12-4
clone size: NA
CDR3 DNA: TGTGCCAGCAGTTTAAGGGCCGGGACATCCTTACACTACCGCTACGAGCAGTACTTC
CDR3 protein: CASSLRAGTSLHYRYEQYF

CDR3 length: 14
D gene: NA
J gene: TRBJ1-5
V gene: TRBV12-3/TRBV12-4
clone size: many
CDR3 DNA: TGTGCCAGCACCGCAGGGGTGGTGAATCAGCCCCAGCATTTT
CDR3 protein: CASTAGVVNQPQHF

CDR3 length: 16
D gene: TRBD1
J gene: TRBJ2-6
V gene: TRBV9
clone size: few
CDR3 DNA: TGTGCCAGCAGGGGGGACAGGGGGAATGGGGCCAACGTCCTGACTTTC
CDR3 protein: CASRGDRGNGANVLTF

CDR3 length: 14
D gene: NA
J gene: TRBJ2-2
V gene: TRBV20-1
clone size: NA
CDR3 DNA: TGCAGTGCTAGTTCGGGAGTCGGCACCGGGGAGCTGTTTTTT
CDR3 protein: CSASSGVGTGELFF

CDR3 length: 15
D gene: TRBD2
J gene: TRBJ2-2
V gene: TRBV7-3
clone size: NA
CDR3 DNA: TGTGCCAGCAGCTTTGGGACTAGGAAGACCGGGGAGCTGTTTTTT
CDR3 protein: CASSFGTRKTGELFF

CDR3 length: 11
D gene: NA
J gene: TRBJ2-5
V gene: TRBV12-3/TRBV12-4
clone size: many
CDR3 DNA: TGTGCCAGCACCTCGGGAGAGACCCAGTACTTC
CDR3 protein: CASTSGETQYF

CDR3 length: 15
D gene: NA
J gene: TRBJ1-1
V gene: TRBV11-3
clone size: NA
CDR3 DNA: TGTGCCAGCAGCTTCGGTAGCCAGGGAAGGACTGAAGCTTTCTTT
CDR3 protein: CASSFGSQGRTEAFF

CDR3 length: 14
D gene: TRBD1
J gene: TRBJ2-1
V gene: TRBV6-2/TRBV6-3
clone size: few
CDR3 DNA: TGTGCCAGCACCCTGGGACAGGAGCTCAATGAGCAGTTCTTC
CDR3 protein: CASTLGQELNEQFF

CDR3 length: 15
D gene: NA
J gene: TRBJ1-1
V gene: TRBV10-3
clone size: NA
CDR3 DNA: TGCGCCGTCGGACGTGCCCCACCTGGGGACACTGAAGCTTTCTTT
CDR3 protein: CAVGRAPPGDTEAFF

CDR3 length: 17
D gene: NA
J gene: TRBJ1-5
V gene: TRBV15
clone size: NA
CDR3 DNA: TGTGCCACCAGCAGAGGGCCGGCATCGTATAGCAATCAGCCCCAGCATTTT
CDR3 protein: CATSRGPASYSNQPQHF

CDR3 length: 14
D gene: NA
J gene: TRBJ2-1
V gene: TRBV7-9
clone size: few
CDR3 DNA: TGTGCCAGCAGCCCATTACAGGGTGACAATGAGCAGTTCTTC
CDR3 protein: CASSPLQGDNEQFF

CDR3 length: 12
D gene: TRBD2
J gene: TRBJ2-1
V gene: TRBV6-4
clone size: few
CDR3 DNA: TGTGCCATCCGGACTAGCGTCAATGAGCAGTTCTTC
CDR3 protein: CAIRTSVNEQFF

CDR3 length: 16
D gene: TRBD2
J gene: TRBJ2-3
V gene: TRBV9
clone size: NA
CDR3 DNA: TGTGCCAGCAGCGCTCCCTCGAGCGGGAGTACAGATACGCAGTATTTT
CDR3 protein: CASSAPSSGSTDTQYF

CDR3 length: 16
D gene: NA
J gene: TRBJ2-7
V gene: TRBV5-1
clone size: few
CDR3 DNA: TGCGCCAGCAGCCTCACCTCTAGCGCGAGCTCCTACGAGCAGTACTTC
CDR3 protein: CASSLTSSASSYEQYF

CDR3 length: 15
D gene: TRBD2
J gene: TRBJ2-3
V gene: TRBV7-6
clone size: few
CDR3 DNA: TGTGCCAGCAGCTTTAGCGGGAGTGGCGCAGATACGCAGTATTTT
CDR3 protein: CASSFSGSGADTQYF

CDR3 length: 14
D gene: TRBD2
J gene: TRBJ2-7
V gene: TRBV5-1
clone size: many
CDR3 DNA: TGCGCCAGCAGCTCCTTAGCGGGATCGTACGAGCAGTACTTC
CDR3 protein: CASSSLAGSYEQYF

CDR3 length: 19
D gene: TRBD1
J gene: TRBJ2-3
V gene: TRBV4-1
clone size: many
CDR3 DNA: TGCGCCAGCAGCCATCTACCGGGACAGGACGTCACTAGCACAGATACGCAGTATTTT
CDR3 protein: CASSHLPGQDVTSTDTQYF

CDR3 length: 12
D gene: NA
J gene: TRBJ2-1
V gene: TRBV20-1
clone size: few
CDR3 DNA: TGCAGTGCTAGAGGGGACCGGAGTGAGCAGTTCTTC
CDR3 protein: CSARGDRSEQFF

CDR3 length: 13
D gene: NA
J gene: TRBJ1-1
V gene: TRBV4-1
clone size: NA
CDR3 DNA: TGCGCCAGCAGCCACGTGGCCCGGACTGAAGCTTTCTTT
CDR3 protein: CASSHVARTEAFF

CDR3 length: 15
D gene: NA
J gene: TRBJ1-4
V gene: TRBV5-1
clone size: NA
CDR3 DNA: TGCGCCAGCAGCTTGGCCGGGACCCTTAATGAAAAACTGTTTTTT
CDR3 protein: CASSLAGTLNEKLFF

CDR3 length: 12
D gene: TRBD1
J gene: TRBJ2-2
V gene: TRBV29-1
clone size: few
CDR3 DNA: TGCAGCGTCCTGACAGGGTCCGGGGAGCTGTTTTTT
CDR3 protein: CSVLTGSGELFF

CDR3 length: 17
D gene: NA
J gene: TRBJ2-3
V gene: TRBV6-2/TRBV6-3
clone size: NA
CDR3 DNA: TGTGCCAGCAGTTACTCGACCAGGAGCCCACTCACAGATACGCAGTATTTT
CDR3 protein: CASSYSTRSPLTDTQYF

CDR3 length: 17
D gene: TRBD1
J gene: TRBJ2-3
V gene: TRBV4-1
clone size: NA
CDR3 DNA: TGCGCCAGCAGCCAACGTTCGACAGGGAGAGTTACAGATACGCAGTATTTT
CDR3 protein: CASSQRSTGRVTDTQYF

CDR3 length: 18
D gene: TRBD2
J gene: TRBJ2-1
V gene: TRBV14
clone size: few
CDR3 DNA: TGTGCCAGCAGCCAAGGCTGGGGGACTAGCGGGAGTAGGAATGAGCAGTTCTTC
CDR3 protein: CASSQGWGTSGSRNEQFF

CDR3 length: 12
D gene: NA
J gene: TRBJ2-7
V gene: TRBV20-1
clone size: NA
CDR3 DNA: TGCAGTGCGGGTCCGGGATTCTACGAGCAGTACTTC
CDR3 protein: CSAGPGFYEQYF

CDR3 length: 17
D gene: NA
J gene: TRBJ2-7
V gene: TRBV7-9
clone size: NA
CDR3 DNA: TGTGCCAGCAGCCCACCGCCTACAGGGGCGGGGTCCTACGAGCAGTACTTC
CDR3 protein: CASSPPPTGAGSYEQYF

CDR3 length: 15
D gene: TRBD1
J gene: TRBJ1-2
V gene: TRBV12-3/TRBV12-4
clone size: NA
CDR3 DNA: TGTGCCAGCAGTTTAAGGGGACAGGGAGTTTATGGCTACACCTTC
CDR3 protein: CASSLRGQGVYGYTF

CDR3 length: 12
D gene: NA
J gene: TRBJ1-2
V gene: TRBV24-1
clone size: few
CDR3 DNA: TGTGCCACCAGTGAATCAAACTATGGCTACACCTTC
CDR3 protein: CATSESNYGYTF

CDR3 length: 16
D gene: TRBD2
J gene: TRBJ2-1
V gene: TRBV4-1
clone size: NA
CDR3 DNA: TGCGCCAGCAGCCAAGATCTGGGACTAGCGGCCAATGAGCCGTTCTTC
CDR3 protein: CASSQDLGLAANEPFF